This TCR beta chain derives from a study of T cells in Graves' hyperthyroidism and ophthalmopathy. Study conclusions and caveats: The model predicted ophthalmopathy a median around seven months before onset. Peripheral blood also featured most of the thyroid clonotypes expanded above 0.001.

The study excluded patients with uncontrolled infection, other autoimmune disease, pregnancy or lactation. Thyroid ultrasound and orbital computed tomography, with clinical symptoms and serum thyroxine and TRAb, informed diagnoses. Trimming cost V 0 bases and J 4 bases, with 13 bases left between them. Germline-derived CDR1 and CDR2 are SGHRS and YFSETQ. This CDR3 comprises 15 residues. The CDR3 regions of TCR beta were amplified from RNA transcripts. Initially, a first-round RT-PCR of the TCR CDR3 employed the HTBI primer set. MiXCR, applied by TCRdb to the multiplex PCR reads, yields one record per CDR3 protein. The sample has 550,000 to 600,000 distinct CDR3 sequences, roughly 50% seen once. This clonotype was counted many times. The antigen is not known.

This TCR derives from an adult woman with Graves' disease, either hyperthyroidism or ophthalmopathy (not recorded which). The chain uses TRBV5-1 and TRBJ1-2; D may be TRBD1 (6 bases). Sequencing input: peripheral blood or thyroid tissue (not recorded which). This CDR3 reads CASSLVGRGGYGYTF. CDR3 nucleotide sequence: TGCGCCAGCAGCTTGGTAGGCAGAGGGGGCTATGGCTACACCTTC.